These 2 T cell receptor beta chains came from one sample sequenced in a study of cytomegalovirus exposure and HLA in healthy donors. This PCR relied on a set of 60 Vbeta primers and 13 Jbeta primers. The table came from immunoSEQ multiplex PCR; TCRdb's copy has only in-frame clones and leaves some out. The sample lists about 150,000 clones, 84% occurring once. The sequenced sample was PBMCs. The receptors derive from a man younger than 30 in good health and CMV-seronegative.

The count of this clone is one. The chain combines TRBV2 with TRBJ1-4; D is perhaps TRBD1 (5 bases). This CDR3 is 15 amino acids long. Germline V gives CDR1 SNHLY, CDR2 FYNNEI. With 6 bases removed from V and 7 bases from J, the gap between germline ends came to 18 bases. The CDR3 DNA follows: TGTGCCAGCAGCCTCTGGGGGGGGGATAGTGAAAAACTGTTTTTT. This encodes CASSLWGGDSEKLFF.

The chain joins TRBV27 to TRBJ2-2; TRBD1 aligns across 8 bases. The CDR3 loop spans 14 amino acids. After removal of 8 bases from V and 3 bases from J, the junction contained 5 bases not matched to a gene. From germline, CDR1 is MNHEY and CDR2 SMNVEV (reference sequence). The CDR3 DNA reads as TGTGCCAGCTTTGGACAGGGCTACACCGGGGAGCTGTTTTTT. Encoded protein: CASFGQGYTGELFF.